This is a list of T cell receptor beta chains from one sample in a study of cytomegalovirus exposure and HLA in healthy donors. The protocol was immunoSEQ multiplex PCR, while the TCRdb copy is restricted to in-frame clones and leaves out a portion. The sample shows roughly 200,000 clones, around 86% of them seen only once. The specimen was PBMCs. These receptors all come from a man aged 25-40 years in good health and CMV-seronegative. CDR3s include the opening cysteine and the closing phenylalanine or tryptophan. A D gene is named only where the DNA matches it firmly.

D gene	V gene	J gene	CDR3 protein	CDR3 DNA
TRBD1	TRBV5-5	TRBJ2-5	CASSRGQGATQETQYF	TGTGCCAGCAGCCGGGGACAGGGGGCGACCCAAGAGACCCAGTACTTC
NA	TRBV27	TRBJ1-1	CASSNLKQGTNTEAFF	TGTGCCAGCAGTAACTTAAAACAGGGTACAAACACTGAAGCTTTCTTT
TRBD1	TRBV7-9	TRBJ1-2	CASKTGGAGYGYTF	TGTGCCAGCAAAACAGGGGGCGCAGGCTATGGCTACACCTTC
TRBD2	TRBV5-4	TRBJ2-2	CASRSGGLGGTGELFF	TGTGCCAGCCGATCGGGAGGGCTTGGGGGCACCGGGGAGCTGTTTTTT
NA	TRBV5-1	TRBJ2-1	CASSLQGLNEQFF	TGCGCCAGCAGCTTGCAGGGGTTGAATGAGCAGTTCTTC
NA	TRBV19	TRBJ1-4	CASSIRGWAGAIETNEKLFF	TGTGCCAGTAGTATTCGAGGATGGGCAGGGGCGATCGAGACTAATGAAAAACTGTTTTTT
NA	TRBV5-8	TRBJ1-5	CASSGTGLKRNQPQHF	TGTGCCAGCAGCGGAACAGGGTTGAAGCGCAATCAGCCCCAGCATTTT
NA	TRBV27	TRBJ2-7	CASSFGHMGRRLQRGLYEQYF	TGTGCCAGCAGTTTTGGCCACATGGGCAGGCGGCTACAGAGAGGGCTCTACGAGCAGTACTTC
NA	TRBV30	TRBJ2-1	CAWSNQGVQFF	TGTGCCTGGAGTAATCAAGGGGTGCAGTTCTTC
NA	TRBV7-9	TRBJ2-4	CSSSLGDGTTGNIQYF	TGTTCCAGCAGCTTAGGGGACGGGACAACCGGAAACATTCAGTACTTC